This note documents a single T cell receptor (beta chain) sequence. Its antigen is not identified. These data are taken from a study of T cells in localized non-small cell lung cancer. The study, taken as a whole, reports: Longer overall survival was associated with a higher density of T cells in the blood. The highest T cell clonality was in uninvolved adjacent lung, above tumor. In adjacent lung appeared a median about 58 of the top 100 tumor clones. As only one tumor region underwent sequencing, heterogeneity remains possible.

Trimming pared 6 bases from V and 9 bases from J, leaving 18 bases between. The CDR3 length is 13 residues. CDR1 and CDR2 from the germline V gene are MGHRA and YSYEKL. Generated by immunoSEQ multiplex PCR, the TCRdb table keeps only in-frame clones and is missing some. This sample has more than 30,000 clones, with approximately 86% found just once. The rearrangement joins TRBV4-1 to TRBJ2-7, with D perhaps matching TRBD2 (5 bases). Sequencing used peripheral blood mononuclear cells, obtained before any cancer treatment. The sequence came from a woman aged 40-69 years with stage III lung adenocarcinoma. The CDR3 DNA reads TGCGCCAGCAGGAGGGATCATTTTTCGTTGCAGTACTTC. This gives the protein CASRRDHFSLQYF.